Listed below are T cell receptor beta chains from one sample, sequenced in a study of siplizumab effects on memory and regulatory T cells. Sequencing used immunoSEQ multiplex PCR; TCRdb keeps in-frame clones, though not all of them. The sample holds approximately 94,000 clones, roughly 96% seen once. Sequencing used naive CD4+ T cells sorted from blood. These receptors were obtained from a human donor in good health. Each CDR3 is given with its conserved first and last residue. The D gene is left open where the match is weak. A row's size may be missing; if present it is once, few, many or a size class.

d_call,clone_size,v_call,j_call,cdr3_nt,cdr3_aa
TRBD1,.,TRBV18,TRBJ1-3,TGTGCCAGCTCATTAATGACAGGGTCGAGCTCTGGAAACACCATATATTTT,CASSLMTGSSSGNTIYF
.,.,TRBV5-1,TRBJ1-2,TGCGCCAGCAGCTCGAGTCTCTATGGCTACACCTTC,CASSSSLYGYTF
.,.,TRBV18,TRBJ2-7,TGTGCCAGCTCACCGGCTGCAGGGGCCGAGCAGTACTTC,CASSPAAGAEQYF
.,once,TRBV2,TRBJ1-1,TGTGCCAGCAGGGACACAGAAGCTTTCTTT,CASRDTEAFF
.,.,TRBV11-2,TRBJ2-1,TGTGCCAGCAGCCTCTCGATTTTCAGGGGCTCCTACAATGAGCAGTTCTTC,CASSLSIFRGSYNEQFF
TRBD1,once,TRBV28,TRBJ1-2,TGTGCCCTTGACGACAGGGGGGGGTATGGCTACACCTTC,CALDDRGGYGYTF
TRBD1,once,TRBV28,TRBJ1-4,TGTGCCAGCAGTATCACAGGGGGGCGGCTGTTTTTT,CASSITGGRLFF
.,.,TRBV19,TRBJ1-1,TGTGCCAGTAGTATAGAGGCGGACACCTACACTGAAGCTTTCTTT,CASSIEADTYTEAFF
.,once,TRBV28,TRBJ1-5,TGTGCCAGCAGTTTTGGACAGAGCAATCAGCCCCAGCATTTT,CASSFGQSNQPQHF
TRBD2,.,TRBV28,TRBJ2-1,TGTGCCAGCAGGGGGACTAGCGGGGGGTTATACAATGAGCAGTTCTTC,CASRGTSGGLYNEQFF
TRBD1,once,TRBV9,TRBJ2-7,TGTGCCAGCAGCGTGGGACAGGATAGCTCCTACGAGCAGTACTTC,CASSVGQDSSYEQYF
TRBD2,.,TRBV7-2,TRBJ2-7,TGTGCCAGCAGCTTATATTTAGCGGGGGGGCCCTACGAGCAGTACTTC,CASSLYLAGGPYEQYF
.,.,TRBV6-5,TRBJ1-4,TGTGCCAGCGGTTGGGGTGAAAAACTGTTTTTT,CASGWGEKLFF
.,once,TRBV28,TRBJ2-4,TGTGCCAGCAGCAGACCAGATGGGTTGGTCATTCAGTACTTC,CASSRPDGLVIQYF
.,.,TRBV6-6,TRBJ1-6,TGTGCCAGCAGACCCCCGGGACAAGAAAATTCACCCCTCCACTTT,CASRPPGQENSPLHF
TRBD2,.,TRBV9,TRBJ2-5,TGTGCCAGCAGCGCGGGACTAGCGGGGGAGACCCAGTACTTC,CASSAGLAGETQYF
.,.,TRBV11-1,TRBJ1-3,TGTGCCAGCAGCTTACCCACTGGAAACACCATATATTTT,CASSLPTGNTIYF